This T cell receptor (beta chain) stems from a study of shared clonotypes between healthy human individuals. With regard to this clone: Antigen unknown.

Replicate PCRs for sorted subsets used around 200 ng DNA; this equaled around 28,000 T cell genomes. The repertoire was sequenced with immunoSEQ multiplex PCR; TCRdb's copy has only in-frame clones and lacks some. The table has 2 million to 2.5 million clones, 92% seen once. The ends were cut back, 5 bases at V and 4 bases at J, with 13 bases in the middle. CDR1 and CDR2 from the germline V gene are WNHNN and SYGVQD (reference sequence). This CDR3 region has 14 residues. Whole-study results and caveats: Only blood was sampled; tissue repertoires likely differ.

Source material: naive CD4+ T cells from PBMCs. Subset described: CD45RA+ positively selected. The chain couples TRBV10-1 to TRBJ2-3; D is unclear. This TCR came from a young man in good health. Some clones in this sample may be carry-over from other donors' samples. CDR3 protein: CASSRSTRPDTQYF. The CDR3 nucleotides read TGCGCCAGCAGTCGCTCGACCCGGCCAGATACGCAGTATTTT.